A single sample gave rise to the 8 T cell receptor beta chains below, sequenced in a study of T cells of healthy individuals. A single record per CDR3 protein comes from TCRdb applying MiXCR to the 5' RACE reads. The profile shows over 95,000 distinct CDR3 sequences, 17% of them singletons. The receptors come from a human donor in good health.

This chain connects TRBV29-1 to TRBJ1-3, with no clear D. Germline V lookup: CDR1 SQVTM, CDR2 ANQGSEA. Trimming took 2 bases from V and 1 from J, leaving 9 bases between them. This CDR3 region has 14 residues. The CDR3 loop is CSVEKRDSGNTIYF. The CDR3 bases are TGCAGCGTTGAAAAACGAGATTCTGGAAACACCATATATTTT. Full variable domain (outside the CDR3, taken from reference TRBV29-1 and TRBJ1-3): SAVISQKPSRDICQRGTSLTIQCQVDSQVTMMFWYRQQPGQSLTLIATANQGSEATYESGFVIDKFPISRPNLTFSTLTVSNMSPEDSSIYLCSVEKRDSGNTIYFGEGSWLTVV.

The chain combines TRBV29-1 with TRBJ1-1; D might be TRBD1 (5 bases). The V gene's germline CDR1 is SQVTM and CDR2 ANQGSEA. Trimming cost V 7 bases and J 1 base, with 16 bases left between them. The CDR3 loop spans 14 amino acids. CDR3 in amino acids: CSAAEGLGNTEAFF. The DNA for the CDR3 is TGCAGCGCCGCGGAGGGGCTAGGGAACACTGAAGCTTTCTTT.

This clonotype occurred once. CDR3 sequence reads: CASSPSQGRFYEQYF. CDR3 sequence (DNA): TGTGCCAGCAGTCCGTCACAGGGGCGATTTTACGAGCAGTACTTC. This chain joins TRBV6-2 or TRBV6-3 and TRBJ2-7, with 7 bases fitting TRBD1. V was clipped by 5 bases and J by 4 bases; unmatched bases: 11. Germline V gene data show CDR1 as MNHEY and CDR2 as SVGEGT. The CDR3 extends over 15 amino acids.

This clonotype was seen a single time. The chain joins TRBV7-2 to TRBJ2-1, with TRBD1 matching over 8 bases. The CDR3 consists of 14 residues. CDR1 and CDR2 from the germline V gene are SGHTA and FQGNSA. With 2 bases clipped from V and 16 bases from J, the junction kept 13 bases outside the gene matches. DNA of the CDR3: TGTGCCAGCAGCTTATTGGCCGGACAGGGAGGATTATTCTTC. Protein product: CASSLLAGQGGLFF.

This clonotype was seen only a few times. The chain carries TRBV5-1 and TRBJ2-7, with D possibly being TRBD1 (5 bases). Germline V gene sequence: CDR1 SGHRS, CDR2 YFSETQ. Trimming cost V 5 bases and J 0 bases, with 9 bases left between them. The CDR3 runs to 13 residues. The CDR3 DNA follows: TGCGCCAGCAGGCGACAGAGCTCCTACGAGCAGTACTTC. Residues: CASRRQSSYEQYF.

CDR3 bases: TGTGCCAGCAGCCAAGGATCGGGCGGGGAGCTGTTTTTT. Encoded protein: CASSQGSGGELFF. This chain uses TRBV14 with TRBJ2-2, with D uncertain. Germline CDR1 and CDR2: SGHDN and FVKESK. V lost 1 base and J 7 bases, leaving 7 bases between the germline ends. CDR3 length equals 13 residues.

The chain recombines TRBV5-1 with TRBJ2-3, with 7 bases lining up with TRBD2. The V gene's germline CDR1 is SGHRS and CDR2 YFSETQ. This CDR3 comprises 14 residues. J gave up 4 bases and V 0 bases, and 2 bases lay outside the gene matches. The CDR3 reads CASSLGGGPDTQYF. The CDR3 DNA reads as TGCGCCAGCAGCTTGGGGGGAGGGCCAGATACGCAGTATTTT.

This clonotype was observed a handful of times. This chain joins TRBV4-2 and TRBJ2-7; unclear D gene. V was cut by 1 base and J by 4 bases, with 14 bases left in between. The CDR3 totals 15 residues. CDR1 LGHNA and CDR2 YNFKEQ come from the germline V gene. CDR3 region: CASSQAGRREYEQYF. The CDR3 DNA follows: TGTGCCAGCAGCCAAGCTGGCAGGAGAGAATACGAGCAGTACTTC.